A single sample gave rise to the 19 T cell receptor beta chains below, sequenced in a study of TIL therapy for anti-PD-1-resistant metastatic lung cancer. Specified time point: pre-treatment sample, taken before nivolumab and TIL therapy. This was the immunoSEQ v3 assay. Here immunoSEQ multiplex PCR was the method, and the copy in TCRdb shows in-frame clones only, minus some. The repertoire holds about 21,000 clones, with around 71% as singletons. The sample here was blood, taken at baseline. The receptors originated from a person aged 25-79 years with non-small cell lung cancer.

The V and J genes are TRBV7-9 and TRBJ2-3, with a possible D match to TRBD1 (5 bases). Per germline, CDR1 SEHNR and CDR2 FQNEAQ (reference sequence). There are 18 residues in the CDR3. V was cut by 5 bases and J by 4 bases, with 25 bases left in between. The CDR3 bases are TGTGCCAGCAGCCCTAAGTCCCTTAAGGGCAGCAGGGCAGATACGCAGTATTTT. It is translated as CASSPKSLKGSRADTQYF. The whole variable domain, remainder taken from reference TRBV7-9 and TRBJ2-3, is DTGVSQNPRHKITKRGQNVTFRCDPISEHNRLYWYRQTLGQGPEFLTYFQNEAQLEKSRLLSDRFSAERPKGSFSTLEIQRTEQGDSAMYLCASSPKSLKGSRADTQYFGPGTRLTVL.

V and J are TRBV6-5 and TRBJ2-2, with 9 nucleotides matching TRBD2. The CDR3 runs 14 residues. Per germline, CDR1 MNHEY and CDR2 SVGAGI. The V segment lost 7 bases and the J segment 7 bases; nucleotides outside the gene matches: 7. CDR3 residues: CASTRGGVSGELFF. The CDR3 region has the DNA TGTGCCAGCACCCGCGGGGGGGTAAGCGGGGAGCTGTTTTTT.

With respect to this clone: The junction differs from germline at one of its ends, possibly a read error. The chain employs TRBV7-8 and TRBJ2-5; TRBD2 matches 8 bases. This CDR3 is 15 amino acids long. Per germline, CDR1 SGHVS and CDR2 FQNEAQ. This CDR3 is CASSLAAGGRETQYF. The DNA for the CDR3 is TGTGCCAGCAGCCTAGCGGCGGGGGGCCGGGAGACCCAGTACTTC.

V is TRBV19 and J is TRBJ1-1; 10 bases are shared with TRBD1. The V gene's germline CDR1 is LNHDA and CDR2 SQIVND (reference sequence). V gave up 1 base and J gave up 2 bases; unmatched junction bases: 1. This CDR3 is 15 amino acids long. For the CDR3, the DNA is TGTGCCAGTAGTATAGGGGACAGGGGCAACACTGAAGCTTTCTTT. Amino acids: CASSIGDRGNTEAFF.

This clone appeared a single time. The rearrangement joins TRBV27 to TRBJ2-1; weak D call: TRBD2 (5 bases). V lost 3 bases and J 7 bases, leaving 13 bases between the germline ends. Germline-derived CDR1 and CDR2 are MNHEY and SMNVEV (reference sequence). The CDR3 is 14 residues long. DNA of the CDR3: TGTGCCAGCAGTTTTGTGGGAGCGGTTAATGAGCAGTTCTTC. Amino acid sequence: CASSFVGAVNEQFF.

This rearrangement joins TRBV11-2 to TRBJ2-4; D unclear. Germline V gene sequence: CDR1 SGHAT, CDR2 FQNNGV. The CDR3 has 11 amino acids. Trimming pared 4 bases from V and 4 bases from J, leaving 2 bases between. The CDR3 is CASSSKNIQYF. Written as DNA, the CDR3 is TGTGCCAGCAGCTCAAAAAACATTCAGTACTTC. The whole variable domain, remainder taken from reference TRBV11-2 and TRBJ2-4, is EAGVAQSPRYKIIEKRQSVAFWCNPISGHATLYWYQQILGQGPKLLIQFQNNGVVDDSQLPKDRFSAERLKGVDSTLKIQPAKLEDSAVYLCASSSKNIQYFGAGTRLSVL.

This chain uses TRBV5-1 with TRBJ1-3, with D uncertain. Germline V gene data show CDR1 as SGHRS and CDR2 as YFSETQ. CDR3 size: 14 residues. Between the trimmed V and J ends, which lost 4 bases and 0 bases, there was a span of 8 bases. The CDR3 sequence: CASSNELSGNTIYF. Here the CDR3 DNA reads TGCGCCAGCAGCAACGAACTCTCTGGAAACACCATATATTTT.

CDR3 amino acids: CAWSPGVGYTF. CDR3 nucleotide sequence: TGTGCCTGGAGCCCGGGGGTTGGCTACACCTTC. V gene TRBV30 combines with J gene TRBJ1-2; a possible D gene is TRBD1 (5 bases). CDR3 length: 11 residues. Trimming cost V 3 bases and J 7 bases, with 9 bases left between them. Germline V CDR1 and CDR2: GTSNPN, SVGIG (reference sequence).

A few counts support this clone. The chain joins TRBV7-6 to TRBJ1-4, with D possibly matching TRBD1 (5 bases). The CDR3 spans 13 residues. Trimming shortened V by 5 bases and J by 4 bases, and 8 bases separated the two germline ends. Germline CDR1 SGHVS, CDR2 FNYEAQ. The CDR3 region is CASSAGLNEKLFF. The CDR3 DNA is TGTGCCAGCAGCGCGGGGCTTAATGAAAAACTGTTTTTT. The complete variable domain, with remaining parts taken from reference TRBV7-6 and TRBJ1-4, reads GAGVSQSPRYKVTKRGQDVALRCDPISGHVSLYWYRQALGQGPEFLTYFNYEAQQDKSGLPNDRFSAERPEGSISTLTIQRTEQRDSAMYRCASSAGLNEKLFFGSGTQLSVL.

The V gene is TRBV5-1, the J gene TRBJ1-1, with D tentatively TRBD1 (5 bases). CDR1 is SGHRS, CDR2 YFSETQ, per germline. The V and J ends lost 3 bases and 3 bases respectively, with 9 bases between them. The CDR3 runs 13 residues. As DNA, the CDR3 is TGCGCCAGCAGCTCAGGGTCAGACACTGAAGCTTTCTTT. Translating it yields CASSSGSDTEAFF.

This clone was detected only once. This sequence joins TRBV5-6 and TRBJ2-5; TRBD2 is a possible D gene (6 bases). This CDR3 has 14 residues. Trimming stripped 0 bases from V and 7 bases from J, with 13 bases between. Germline V CDR1 and CDR2: SGHDT, YYEEEE. CDR3 nucleotides: TGTGCCAGCAGCTTGGGCGGGACGTTCGGGACCCAGTACTTC. Its protein is CASSLGGTFGTQYF.

This chain connects TRBV3-1 (or the pseudogene TRBV3-2) to TRBJ1-1, with unresolved D. Trimming left V 1 base short and J 1 base short, with 10 bases between. Germline assignment: CDR1 LGHDT and CDR2 YNNKEL (reference sequence). The CDR3 has 15 residues. The chain's CDR3 is CASSQGPSPNTEAFF. The DNA for the CDR3 is TGTGCCAGCAGCCAAGGTCCCAGTCCGAACACTGAAGCTTTCTTT.

V and J are TRBV6-5 and TRBJ1-2; D not resolved. The CDR3 sequence is 14 residues long. Germline V CDR1 and CDR2: MNHEY, SVGAGI. Trimming shortened V by 6 bases and J by 3 bases, and 14 bases separated the two germline ends. Here the CDR3 reads CASRGGSYHYGYTF. The CDR3 DNA is TGTGCCAGCAGGGGAGGGAGCTATCACTATGGCTACACCTTC.

V usage is TRBV5-6 and J usage is TRBJ1-2; TRBD1 aligns across 7 bases. V was pared by 1 base and J by 7 bases, with 4 bases of the junction left unmatched. The CDR3 loop spans 13 amino acids. Germline V lookup: CDR1 SGHDT, CDR2 YYEEEE. For the CDR3, the DNA is TGTGCCAGCAGCTTGAGAGGGGGCTTTGGCTACACCTTC. Protein product: CASSLRGGFGYTF.

This CDR3 reads CASSEPENAFSQYF. For the CDR3, the DNA is TGTGCCAGCAGCGAACCCGAAAACGCTTTTTCGCAGTATTTT. The genes are TRBV4-2 and TRBJ2-3; D unresolved. V was trimmed by 5 bases and J by 10 bases, leaving 19 bases between them. The CDR3 runs 14 residues. Germline assignment: CDR1 LGHNA and CDR2 YNFKEQ.

The chain uses TRBV7-9 and TRBJ2-3, with unresolved D. The V gene's germline CDR1 is SEHNR and CDR2 FQNEAQ (reference sequence). The CDR3 sequence is 12 residues long. The V gene lost 0 bases and the J gene lost 4 bases, with 2 bases spanning the gap. The CDR3 loop is CASSLAADTQYF. CDR3 nucleotides: TGTGCCAGCAGCTTAGCCGCAGATACGCAGTATTTT.

This clone occurred a few times. This sequence joins TRBV5-6 and TRBJ1-1; D remains unclear. Trimming cost V 2 bases and J 0 bases, with 11 bases left between them. There are 15 residues in the CDR3. Per the germline V gene, CDR1 is SGHDT and CDR2 is YYEEEE. CDR3: CASSFSPRLNTEAFF. CDR3 nucleotides: TGTGCCAGCAGCTTTTCTCCCCGATTGAACACTGAAGCTTTCTTT.

This clone was seen only a few times. The rearrangement links TRBV2 to TRBJ2-3, with D perhaps matching TRBD2 (5 bases). Germline CDR1 and CDR2: SNHLY and FYNNEI. Trimming took 7 bases from V and 1 from J, leaving 15 bases between them. This CDR3 is 15 amino acids long. CDR3 sequence: CASTRGRGGTDTQYF. In nucleotides, the CDR3 is TGTGCCAGCACCCGGGGTCGCGGAGGCACAGATACGCAGTATTTT.

The CDR3, as DNA: TGCGCCAGCAGTGAGTCGGTCTACGGGTCGGGTGCAGATACGCAGTATTTT. This sequence encodes CASSESVYGSGADTQYF. V usage is TRBV10-1 and J usage is TRBJ2-3; D is unclear. Trimming cost V 0 bases and J 4 bases, with 17 bases left between them. CDR3 size: 17 residues. Per germline, CDR1 WNHNN and CDR2 SYGVQD (reference sequence).